The 26 T cell receptor beta chains reported below all come from one sample, sequenced in a study of T cell responses to AZD1222 COVID-19 vaccine. This table comes from immunoSEQ multiplex PCR, and its TCRdb copy is limited to in-frame clones, with some not included. The sample shows some 170,000 clones, about 89% of them seen only once. The sequenced sample was peripheral blood, obtained on day 0 of AZD1222 vaccination. These receptor sequences come from an adult in good health.

The V call is TRBV19, the J call TRBJ2-4, with D hard to call. Germline CDR1 reads LNHDA; CDR2 reads SQIVND (reference sequence). The CDR3 runs 12 residues. Trimming pared 1 base from V and 15 bases from J, leaving 13 bases between. The CDR3: CASSIVAGWLYF. The CDR3, as DNA: TGTGCCAGTAGTATAGTGGCAGGTTGGCTGTACTTC.

The chain recombines TRBV3-1 (or the pseudogene TRBV3-2) with TRBJ1-6; TRBD1 matches at 9 bases. Germline CDR1 reads LGHDT; CDR2 reads YNNKEL (reference sequence). V lost 4 bases to trimming and J lost 4 bases; unmatched junction nucleotides: 2. The CDR3 sequence is 15 residues long. As DNA, the CDR3 is TGTGCCAGCAGCCCCGGGACAGGGTATAATTCACCCCTCCACTTT. Amino acids: CASSPGTGYNSPLHF.

This chain uses TRBV3-1 (or the pseudogene TRBV3-2) with TRBJ1-1; D remains ambiguous. The germline V gene encodes CDR1 LGHDT and CDR2 YNNKEL (reference sequence). V was pared by 0 bases and J by 3 bases, with 2 bases between. The CDR3 extends over 12 amino acids. CDR3 coding DNA: TGTGCCAGCAGCCAAGAAGACACTGAAGCTTTCTTT. Protein sequence: CASSQEDTEAFF.

V is TRBV30 and J is TRBJ1-4, with TRBD1 identical over 7 bases. V was pared by 0 bases and J by 7 bases, with 8 bases of the junction left unmatched. Germline assignment: CDR1 GTSNPN and CDR2 SVGIG (reference sequence). There are 15 residues in the CDR3. In DNA, the CDR3 is TGTGCCTGGAGTGTATCGAAGGGGGCCATTGAAAAACTGTTTTTT. It is translated as CAWSVSKGAIEKLFF.

This clone was seen once. The chain recombines TRBV6-5 with TRBJ1-5; D is unresolved. The CDR3 runs to 14 residues. The V end was cut by 5 bases, the J end by 6 bases, with 14 bases between. Germline V CDR1 and CDR2: MNHEY, SVGAGI. The CDR3 reads CASSPDRTLQPQHF. The CDR3 nucleotides read TGTGCCAGCAGTCCCGATCGAACCCTTCAGCCCCAGCATTTT.

The chain joins TRBV24-1 to TRBJ1-1, with D possibly TRBD1 on 6 matching bases. The V and J ends lost 5 bases and 3 bases respectively, with 18 bases between them. The CDR3 sequence is 16 residues long. The germline gives CDR1 KGHDR, CDR2 SFDVKD. The CDR3 reads CATSGGTGGPDTEAFF. The CDR3 DNA sequence: TGTGCCACCAGTGGAGGGACGGGGGGGCCGGACACTGAAGCTTTCTTT.

This clone was seen only a few times. V gene TRBV6-5 combines with J gene TRBJ1-2, with D possibly being TRBD1 (6 bases). The CDR3 has 15 amino acids. Trimming removed 4 bases from V and 0 bases from J, with 12 bases in between. Germline lookup yields CDR1 MNHEY and CDR2 SVGAGI. Here the CDR3 DNA reads TGTGCCAGCAGTTTGGGGACACGGGCTAACTATGGCTACACCTTC. This gives the protein CASSLGTRANYGYTF.

The rearrangement joins TRBV19 to TRBJ1-2; the D gene is possibly TRBD1 (6 bases). The germline V and J ends were trimmed by 10 bases and 3 bases, with 21 bases remaining between them. The germline CDR1 and CDR2 sequences are LNHDA and SQIVND (reference sequence). This CDR3 comprises 15 residues. The CDR3 DNA reads as TGTGCCACCCGTCCCGGGGGGGCAGGCTACTATGGCTACACCTTC. It is translated as CATRPGGAGYYGYTF.

The V and J genes are TRBV3-1 (or the pseudogene TRBV3-2) and TRBJ2-1, with D perhaps TRBD1 (5 bases). Trimming pared 4 bases from V and 2 bases from J, leaving 12 bases between. The CDR3 spans 15 residues. CDR1 and CDR2 from the germline V gene are LGHDT and YNNKEL (reference sequence). The DNA for the CDR3 is TGTGCCAGCAGCCCCGGTTGGGGCCCCTACAATGAGCAGTTCTTC. Translated, it gives CASSPGWGPYNEQFF.

The chain combines TRBV30 with TRBJ1-1; no reliable D call. This CDR3 is built from 11 residues. Trimming pared 0 bases from V and 8 bases from J, leaving 7 bases between. Germline V gene sequence: CDR1 GTSNPN, CDR2 SVGIG (reference sequence). CDR3 sequence reads: CAWSVSLEAFF. For the CDR3, the DNA is TGTGCCTGGAGTGTGTCCCTCGAAGCTTTCTTT.

V is TRBV5-1 and J is TRBJ1-3; D possibly corresponds to TRBD1 (6 bases). CDR1 SGHRS and CDR2 YFSETQ come from the germline V gene. The CDR3 runs to 15 residues. V lost 5 bases to trimming and J lost 0 bases, with 12 bases between them. In nucleotides, the CDR3 is TGCGCCAGCAGTCTACAGGGAGCCTCTGGAAACACCATATATTTT. It translates to CASSLQGASGNTIYF.

CDR3: CASSAQLAATYEQYF. Here the CDR3 DNA reads TGTGCCAGCAGCGCCCAACTAGCGGCAACCTACGAGCAGTACTTC. This sequence joins TRBV9 and TRBJ2-7; 8 positions match TRBD2. This CDR3 has 15 residues. Losses at the gene ends were 3 bases for V and 2 bases for J; bases not matched to a gene: 7. Germline-derived CDR1 and CDR2 are SGDLS and YYNGEE.

This chain connects TRBV13 to TRBJ1-1; D ambiguous. Germline lookup yields CDR1 PRHDT and CDR2 FYEKMQ (reference sequence). This CDR3 is built from 15 residues. V lost 1 base, J lost 6 bases, and 15 bases lay in between. Written as DNA, the CDR3 is TGTGCCAGCAGCTTAGCGGTGGGCAGGTTGGCTGAAGCTTTCTTT. Encoded protein: CASSLAVGRLAEAFF. The variable domain in full, completed from reference TRBV13 and TRBJ1-1, reads AAGVIQSPRHLIKEKRETATLKCYPIPRHDTVYWYQQGPGQDPQFLISFYEKMQSDKGSIPDRFSAQQFSDYHSELNMSSLELGDSALYFCASSLAVGRLAEAFFGQGTRLTVV.

This chain uses TRBV5-6 with TRBJ2-7; the match to TRBD1 covers 8 bases. The germline gives CDR1 SGHDT, CDR2 YYEEEE. CDR3 length: 18 amino acids. Germline trimming cut 3 bases from V and 0 bases from J; bases unmatched to any gene: 14. The CDR3 coding sequence is TGTGCCAGCAGCTATAGGACAGGGCCCCCTTACCTCTCCTACGAGCAGTACGTC. Its protein is CASSYRTGPPYLSYEQYV.

The CDR3 bases are TGCGCCAGCAGCCAAGATCTACTAGCGGGATGGGCAGATACGCAGTATTTT. It is translated as CASSQDLLAGWADTQYF. The chain uses TRBV4-3 and TRBJ2-3; TRBD2 aligns across 10 bases. The CDR3 spans 17 residues. Germline CDR1 LGHNA, CDR2 YSLEER. V dropped 0 bases and J dropped 4; count of bases not matched to a gene: 7.

The gene calls are TRBV19 and TRBJ2-1, with 13 nucleotides matching TRBD2. Germline CDR1 is LNHDA and CDR2 is SQIVND (reference sequence). The junction had 21 bases not matched to a gene; V was cut back by 7 bases and J by 6 bases. The CDR3 runs 20 residues. The CDR3 nucleotides are TGTGCCAGTACTCGTTCGGGACTAGCGGGAAGAGGGGGTTGGGGCAATGAGCAGTTCTTC. Its translation is CASTRSGLAGRGGWGNEQFF.

The V and J genes are TRBV30 and TRBJ1-3; TRBD1 might be the D (5 bases). The CDR3 totals 17 residues. The germline V and J ends were trimmed by 0 bases and 0 bases, with 15 bases remaining between them. Germline V gives CDR1 GTSNPN, CDR2 SVGIG (reference sequence). CDR3 protein: CAWSVPSGQTSGNTIYF. As DNA, the CDR3 is TGTGCCTGGAGTGTACCGTCAGGGCAGACCTCTGGAAACACCATATATTTT.

The V and J genes are TRBV2 and TRBJ2-3; a weak D match, TRBD2 (5 bases). V shed 4 bases and J shed 6 bases, with 11 bases lying between them. The CDR3 is 13 residues long. Germline V gene sequence: CDR1 SNHLY, CDR2 FYNNEI. CDR3: CASSVLGSDTQYF. The CDR3, as DNA: TGTGCCAGCAGTGTACTAGGGTCCGATACGCAGTATTTT.

The chain combines TRBV7-8 with TRBJ1-6; D not resolved. Germline V gene data show CDR1 as SGHVS and CDR2 as FQNEAQ. V gave up 5 bases and J gave up 10 bases, with 9 bases separating them. The CDR3 sequence is 12 residues long. CDR3 coding DNA: TGTGCCAGCAGCGCCCTAGGGTCACCCCTCCACTTT. Its translation: CASSALGSPLHF.

This rearrangement joins TRBV11-1 to TRBJ2-7; 8 bases align to TRBD1. CDR3 length equals 14 residues. The V and J ends lost 6 bases and 2 bases, in that order; junction bases with no gene match: 6. Germline-derived CDR1 and CDR2 are SGHAT and FQDESV (reference sequence). The CDR3 nucleotides read TGTGCCAGCAGTCCCGGGACAGGACCCTACGAGCAGTACTTC. This gives the protein CASSPGTGPYEQYF.

The chain combines TRBV29-1 with TRBJ1-1; possibly TRBD1 for D (6 bases). The CDR3 contains 11 residues. The germline V gene encodes CDR1 SQVTM and CDR2 ANQGSEA. The V end lost 7 bases, the J end lost 0 bases, and 6 bases lay between the germline ends. Written as DNA, the CDR3 is TGCAGCGCAGGGGTGAACACTGAAGCTTTCTTT. Its translation: CSAGVNTEAFF.

This sequence joins TRBV19 and TRBJ1-2; tentative D call: TRBD1 (5 bases). The CDR3 sequence is 14 residues long. V gave up 3 bases and J gave up 4 bases, with 12 bases separating them. CDR1 is LNHDA, CDR2 SQIVND, per germline (reference sequence). This CDR3 reads CASSIGGEPYGYTF. CDR3 in DNA: TGTGCCAGTAGTATCGGGGGAGAGCCCTATGGCTACACCTTC.

V is TRBV6-5 and J is TRBJ1-4; D not resolved. V was trimmed by 6 bases and J by 5 bases, leaving 16 bases between them. This CDR3 spans 15 amino acids. Germline lookup yields CDR1 MNHEY and CDR2 SVGAGI. The CDR3 nucleotides read TGTGCCAGCAGCAAAACGTGGAGCCAGAATGAAAAACTGTTTTTT. Its translation is CASSKTWSQNEKLFF.

The V and J genes are TRBV30 and TRBJ1-2, with D hard to call. Germline lookup yields CDR1 GTSNPN and CDR2 SVGIG (reference sequence). The CDR3 has 8 residues. V dropped 4 bases and J dropped 8 bases, with 2 bases sitting between them. The CDR3 sequence is CAWNGYTF. The CDR3 bases are TGTGCCTGGAACGGCTACACCTTC. Filled out from reference TRBV30 and TRBJ1-2, the complete variable domain reads SQTIHQWPATLVQPVGSPLSLECTVEGTSNPNLYWYRQAAGRGLQLLFYSVGIGQISSEVPQNLSASRPQDRQFILSSKKLLLSDSGFYLCAWNGYTFGSGTRLTVV.

The chain couples TRBV18 to TRBJ2-1, with 8 positions matching TRBD1. Trimming took 0 bases from V and 5 from J; bases not matched to a gene: 9. Germline lookup yields CDR1 KGHSH and CDR2 LQKENI. This CDR3 comprises 17 residues. CDR3 bases: TGTGCCAGCTCACCACCGGGGCAGGGGGCCAGGAACAATGAGCAGTTCTTC. Its protein product is CASSPPGQGARNNEQFF.

The J gene is TRBJ1-5, the V gene TRBV30; D gene unclear. This CDR3 contains 14 residues. Between the trimmed V and J ends, which lost 4 bases and 4 bases, there was a span of 14 bases. CDR1 and CDR2 (germline): GTSNPN, SVGIG (reference sequence). For the CDR3, the DNA is TGTGCCTGGACACCGATGGGTCCAAATCAGCCCCAGCATTTT. Residues: CAWTPMGPNQPQHF.